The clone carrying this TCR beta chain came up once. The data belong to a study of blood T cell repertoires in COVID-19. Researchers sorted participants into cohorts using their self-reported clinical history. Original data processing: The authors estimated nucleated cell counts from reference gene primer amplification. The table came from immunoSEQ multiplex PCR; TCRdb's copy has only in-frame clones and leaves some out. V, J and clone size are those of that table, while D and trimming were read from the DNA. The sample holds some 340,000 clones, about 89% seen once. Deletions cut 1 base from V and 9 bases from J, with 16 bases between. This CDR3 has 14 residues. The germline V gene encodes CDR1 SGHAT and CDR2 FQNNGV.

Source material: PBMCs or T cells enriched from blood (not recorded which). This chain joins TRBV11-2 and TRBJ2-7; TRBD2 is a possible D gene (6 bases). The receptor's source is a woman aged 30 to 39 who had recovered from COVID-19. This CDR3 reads CASSLATGRRGQYF. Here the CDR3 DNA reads TGTGCCAGCAGCTTAGCCACCGGGCGGCGGGGGCAGTACTTC.